These T cell receptor beta chains were read from a single sample in a study of blood T cell repertoires in COVID-19. Clones were sequenced by immunoSEQ multiplex PCR, and TCRdb holds only the in-frame ones, with some missing. The sample contains about 150,000 clones, more than 65% of which appear only once. The source material was peripheral blood. Receptors were obtained from a woman of 80 years or more with active or convalescent COVID-19. Both conserved end residues are part of each CDR3. D genes are given only for firm matches. Some rows mark clone size as missing; the rest say once, few, many or name a class of expanded clone.

abundance	d_gene	v_gene	j_gene	CDR3nt	CDR3aa
NA	TRBD1	TRBV6-5	TRBJ1-2	TGTGCCAGCAGGATGGACAGGGGGTACGGCTACACCTTC	CASRMDRGYGYTF
NA	NA	TRBV5-4	TRBJ2-2	TGTGCCAGCCACGAGCCCAGGGTTAGCACCGGGGAGCTGTTTTTT	CASHEPRVSTGELFF
NA	TRBD1	TRBV7-8	TRBJ2-7	TGTGCCAGCAGCCTCCTGACAGGGGGCTACGAGCAGTACTTC	CASSLLTGGYEQYF
few	TRBD2	TRBV6-1	TRBJ2-1	TGTGCCAGCAGTGAGGGGGGGACTAGTCAGTTCTTC	CASSEGGTSQFF
NA	TRBD2	TRBV18	TRBJ2-7	TGTGCCAGCTCACCACTCGCAGGTAGCGGGAGGAACGAGCAGTACTTC	CASSPLAGSGRNEQYF
NA	NA	TRBV20-1	TRBJ1-1	TGCAGTGCTAGTGTATACAGGGACACTGAAGCTTTCTTT	CSASVYRDTEAFF
NA	TRBD2	TRBV28	TRBJ2-2	TGTGCCAGCAGTTCCCCGGGACTACCGAGATACGGGGAGCTGTTTTTT	CASSSPGLPRYGELFF
NA	NA	TRBV3-1/TRBV3-2	TRBJ2-7	TGTGCCAGCAGCTTCCTGAGGGACGAGCAGTACTTC	CASSFLRDEQYF
NA	TRBD1	TRBV2	TRBJ1-2	TGTGCCAGCAGCCTTTTCGGACAGGCGCTCTATGGCTACACCTTC	CASSLFGQALYGYTF
few	NA	TRBV9	TRBJ2-1	TGTGCCAGCAGCGTAGGCCCGAGCTCCTACAATGAGCAGTTCTTC	CASSVGPSSYNEQFF
few	TRBD1	TRBV5-1	TRBJ1-6	TGCGCCAGCAGCCCCCGAACGACAGGGTCGAATTCACCCCTCCACTTT	CASSPRTTGSNSPLHF